This entry features one TCR beta chain sequence. The antigen is not known. In chemo-refractory metastatic non-small-cell lung cancer, patients got ipilimumab CTLA-4 blockade together with focal radiation. This sample was included in a study of radiotherapy plus CTLA-4 blockade in lung cancer. Study-wide background: In under 20% of patients, objective responses were seen; around 31% had disease control. Study-level results: TCR clones from tumors expanded in blood after radiotherapy plus ipilimumab. The authors reported that early blood T cell clone dynamics, with interferon-beta, best predicted response.

Generated by immunoSEQ multiplex PCR, the TCRdb table keeps only in-frame clones and is missing some. This sample carries approximately 72,000 clones, about 80% of them seen once, and the ten largest clones take under 9%. The sample in question was peripheral blood, obtained from a patient treated with radiotherapy plus ipilimumab. This sequence originates from a human donor with non-small cell lung cancer who had a complete response to radiotherapy plus ipilimumab.

The CDR3 loop is CASSRGGVQETQYF. The CDR3 DNA reads TGTGCCAGCAGTCGAGGGGGGGTCCAAGAGACCCAGTACTTC. The V call is TRBV7-6, the J call TRBJ2-5; a possible D gene is TRBD2 (7 bases). The germline gives CDR1 SGHVS, CDR2 FNYEAQ. Trimming pared 6 bases from V and 1 base from J, leaving 12 bases between. This CDR3 is 14 amino acids long.